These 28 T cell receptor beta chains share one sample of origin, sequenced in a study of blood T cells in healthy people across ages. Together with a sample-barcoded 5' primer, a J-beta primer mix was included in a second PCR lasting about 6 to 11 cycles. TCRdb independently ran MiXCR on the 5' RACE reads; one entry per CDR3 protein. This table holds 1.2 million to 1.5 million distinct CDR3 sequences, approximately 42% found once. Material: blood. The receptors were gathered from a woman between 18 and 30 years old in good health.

CDR3 in amino acids: CSVAGTSGYTF. CDR3 bases: TGCAGCGTGGCGGGGACTAGTGGCTACACCTTC. This chain links TRBV29-1 with TRBJ1-2; weak D call: TRBD1 (5 bases). V was clipped by 6 bases and J by 7 bases, with 12 bases between them. CDR1 is SQVTM, CDR2 ANQGSEA, per germline. There are 11 residues in the CDR3.

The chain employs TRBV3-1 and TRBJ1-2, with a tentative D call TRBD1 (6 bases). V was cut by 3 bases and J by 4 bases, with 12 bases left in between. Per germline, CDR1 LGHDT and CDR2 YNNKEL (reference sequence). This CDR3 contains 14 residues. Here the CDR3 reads CASSHDTGSYGYTF. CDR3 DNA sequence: TGTGCCAGCAGCCACGATACAGGGAGCTATGGCTACACCTTC.

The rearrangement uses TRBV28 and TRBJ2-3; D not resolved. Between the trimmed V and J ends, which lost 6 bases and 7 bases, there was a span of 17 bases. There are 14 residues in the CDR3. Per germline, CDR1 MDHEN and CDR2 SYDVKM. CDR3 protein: CASRTDPTLNTQYF. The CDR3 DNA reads TGTGCCAGCAGAACTGACCCGACACTTAATACGCAGTATTTT.

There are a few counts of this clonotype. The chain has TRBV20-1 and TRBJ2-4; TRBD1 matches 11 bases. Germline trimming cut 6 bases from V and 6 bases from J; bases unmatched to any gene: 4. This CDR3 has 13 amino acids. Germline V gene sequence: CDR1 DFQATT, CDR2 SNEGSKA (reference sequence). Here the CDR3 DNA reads TGCAGTGCCCCGGGACAGGGGGGAAACATTCAGTACTTC. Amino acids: CSAPGQGGNIQYF.

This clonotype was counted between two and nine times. The CDR3 protein is CASKTEDTQYF. CDR3 nucleotide sequence: TGTGCCAGCAAGACTGAAGATACGCAGTATTTT. The chain couples TRBV2 to TRBJ2-3; no clear D. CDR3 length equals 11 residues. CDR1 and CDR2 (germline): SNHLY, FYNNEI. Trimming took off 7 bases at V and 5 bases at J, with 7 bases between the two ends.

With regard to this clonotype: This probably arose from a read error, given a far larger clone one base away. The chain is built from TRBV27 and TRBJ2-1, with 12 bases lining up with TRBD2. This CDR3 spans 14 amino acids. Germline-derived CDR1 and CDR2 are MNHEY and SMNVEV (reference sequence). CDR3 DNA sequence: TGTGCCTGCAGTGGGACTAGCGGGTACAATGAGCAGTTCTTC. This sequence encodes CACSGTSGYNEQFF.

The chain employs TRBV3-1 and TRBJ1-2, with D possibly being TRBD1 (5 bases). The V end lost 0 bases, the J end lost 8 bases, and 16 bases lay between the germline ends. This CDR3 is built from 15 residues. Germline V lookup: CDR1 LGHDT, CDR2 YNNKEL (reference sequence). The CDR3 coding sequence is TGTGCCAGCAGCCAAGATGGTGGGCAGGGAGGAGGCTACACCTTC. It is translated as CASSQDGGQGGGYTF. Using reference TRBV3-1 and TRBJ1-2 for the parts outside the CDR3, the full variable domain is DTAVSQTPKYLVTQMGNDKSIKCEQNLGHDTMYWYKQDSKKFLKIMFSYNNKELIINETVPNRFSPKSPDKAHLNLHINSLELGDSAVYFCASSQDGGQGGGYTFGSGTRLTVV.

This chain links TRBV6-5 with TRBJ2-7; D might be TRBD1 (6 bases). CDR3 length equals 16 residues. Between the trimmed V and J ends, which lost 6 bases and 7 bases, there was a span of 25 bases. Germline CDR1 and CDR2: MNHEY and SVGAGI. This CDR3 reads CASSDLWGQSYNEQYF. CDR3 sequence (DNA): TGTGCCAGCAGCGACTTATGGGGGCAATCCTACAATGAGCAGTACTTC.

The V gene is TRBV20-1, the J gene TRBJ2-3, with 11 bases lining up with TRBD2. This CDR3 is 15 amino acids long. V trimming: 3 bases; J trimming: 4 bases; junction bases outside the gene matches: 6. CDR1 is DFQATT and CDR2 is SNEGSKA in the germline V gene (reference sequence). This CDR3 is CSAREIAGGADTQYF. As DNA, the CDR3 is TGCAGTGCTAGGGAAATAGCGGGGGGGGCAGATACGCAGTATTTT.

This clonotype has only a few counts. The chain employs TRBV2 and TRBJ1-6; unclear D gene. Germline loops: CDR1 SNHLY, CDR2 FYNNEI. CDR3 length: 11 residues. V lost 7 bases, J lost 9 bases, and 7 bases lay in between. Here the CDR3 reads CASTKGSPLHF. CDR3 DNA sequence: TGTGCCAGCACGAAGGGTTCACCCCTCCACTTT.

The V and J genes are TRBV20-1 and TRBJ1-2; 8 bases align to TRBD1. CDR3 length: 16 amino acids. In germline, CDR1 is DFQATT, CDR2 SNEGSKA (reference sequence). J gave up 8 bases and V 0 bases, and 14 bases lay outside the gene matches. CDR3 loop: CSARDRDPTGDRGYTF. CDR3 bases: TGCAGTGCTAGAGATAGAGACCCGACAGGGGACCGGGGCTACACCTTC.

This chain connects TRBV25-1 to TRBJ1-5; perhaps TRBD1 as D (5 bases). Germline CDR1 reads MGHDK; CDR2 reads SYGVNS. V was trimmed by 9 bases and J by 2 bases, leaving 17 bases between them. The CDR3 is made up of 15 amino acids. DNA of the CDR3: TGTGCCAGTAGACGGGGCCGGAGGGGCAATCAGCCCCAGCATTTT. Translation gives CASRRGRRGNQPQHF.

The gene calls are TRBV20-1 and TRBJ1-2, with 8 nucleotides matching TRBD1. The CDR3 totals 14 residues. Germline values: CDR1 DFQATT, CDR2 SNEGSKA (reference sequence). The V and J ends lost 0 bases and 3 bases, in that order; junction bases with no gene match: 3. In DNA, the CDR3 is TGCAGTGCTAGAGACCAGGGGGCCGACTATGGCTACACCTTC. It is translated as CSARDQGADYGYTF.

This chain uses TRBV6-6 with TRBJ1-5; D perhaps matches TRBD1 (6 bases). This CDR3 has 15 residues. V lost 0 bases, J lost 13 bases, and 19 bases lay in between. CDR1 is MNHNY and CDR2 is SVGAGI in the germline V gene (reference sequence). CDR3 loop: CASSYSTSFQGLQHF. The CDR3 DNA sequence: TGTGCCAGCAGTTACTCGACATCGTTTCAGGGGTTGCAGCATTTT.

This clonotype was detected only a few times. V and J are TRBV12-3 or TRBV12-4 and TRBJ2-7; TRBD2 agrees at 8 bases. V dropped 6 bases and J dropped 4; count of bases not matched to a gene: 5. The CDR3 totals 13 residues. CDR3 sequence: CASRDSGKYEQYF. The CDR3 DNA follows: TGTGCCAGCAGGGATAGCGGGAAGTACGAGCAGTACTTC.

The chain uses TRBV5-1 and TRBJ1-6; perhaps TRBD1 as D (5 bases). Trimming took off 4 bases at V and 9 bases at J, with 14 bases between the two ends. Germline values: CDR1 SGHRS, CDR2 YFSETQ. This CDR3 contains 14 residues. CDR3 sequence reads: CASSVGDHGSPLHF. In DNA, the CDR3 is TGCGCCAGCAGCGTAGGGGATCATGGTTCACCCCTCCACTTT.

DNA for the CDR3: TGTGCCAGCACCGAGCCCCGAGGGGGAGATACGCAGTATTTT. The encoded protein is CASTEPRGGDTQYF. V and J are TRBV28 and TRBJ2-3, with TRBD1 as a possible D gene (6 bases). CDR1 is MDHEN, CDR2 SYDVKM, per germline. The CDR3 has 14 residues. V dropped 7 bases and J dropped 5 bases, with 16 bases sitting between them. The full variable domain, with the rest looked up from reference TRBV28 and TRBJ2-3, is DVKVTQSSRYLVKRTGEKVFLECVQDMDHENMFWYRQDPGLGLRLIYFSYDVKMKEKGDIPEGYSVSREKKERFSLILESASTNQTSMYLCASTEPRGGDTQYFGPGTRLTVL.

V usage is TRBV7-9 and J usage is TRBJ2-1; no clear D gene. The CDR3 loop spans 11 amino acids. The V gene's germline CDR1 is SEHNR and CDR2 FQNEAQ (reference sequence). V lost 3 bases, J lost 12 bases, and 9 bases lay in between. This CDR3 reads CASSFLHGQFF. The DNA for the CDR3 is TGTGCCAGCAGCTTTTTACATGGGCAGTTCTTC. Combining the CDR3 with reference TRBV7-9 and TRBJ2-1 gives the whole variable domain DTGVSQNPRHKITKRGQNVTFRCDPISEHNRLYWYRQTLGQGPEFLTYFQNEAQLEKSRLLSDRFSAERPKGSFSTLEIQRTEQGDSAMYLCASSFLHGQFFGPGTRLTVL.

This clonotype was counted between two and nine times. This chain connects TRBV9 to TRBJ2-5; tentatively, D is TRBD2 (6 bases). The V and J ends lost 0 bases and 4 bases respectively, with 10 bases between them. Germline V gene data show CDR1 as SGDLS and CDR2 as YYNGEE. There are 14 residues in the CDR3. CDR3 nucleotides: TGTGCCAGCAGCGTAGGAGCTAGCGTAGAGACCCAGTACTTC. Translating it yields CASSVGASVETQYF.

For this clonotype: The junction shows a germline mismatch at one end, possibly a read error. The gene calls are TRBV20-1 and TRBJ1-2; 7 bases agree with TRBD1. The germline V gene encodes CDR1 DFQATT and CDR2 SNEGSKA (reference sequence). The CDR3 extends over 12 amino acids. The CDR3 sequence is CSATQGDYGYTF. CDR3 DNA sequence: TGCAGTGCCACCCAGGGGGACTATGGTTACACCTTC.

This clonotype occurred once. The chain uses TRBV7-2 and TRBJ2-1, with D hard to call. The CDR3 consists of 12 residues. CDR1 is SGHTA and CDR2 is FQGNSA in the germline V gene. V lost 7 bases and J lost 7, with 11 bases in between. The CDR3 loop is CASIFLGNEQFF. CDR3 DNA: TGTGCCAGCATCTTCCTAGGGAATGAGCAGTTCTTC.

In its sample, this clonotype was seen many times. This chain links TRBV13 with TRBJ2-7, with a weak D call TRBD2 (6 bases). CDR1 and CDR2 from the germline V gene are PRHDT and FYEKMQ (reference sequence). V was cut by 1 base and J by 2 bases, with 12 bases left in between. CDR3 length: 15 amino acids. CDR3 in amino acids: CASSLEGAGTYEQYF. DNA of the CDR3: TGTGCCAGCAGCTTAGAAGGGGCGGGAACCTACGAGCAGTACTTC.

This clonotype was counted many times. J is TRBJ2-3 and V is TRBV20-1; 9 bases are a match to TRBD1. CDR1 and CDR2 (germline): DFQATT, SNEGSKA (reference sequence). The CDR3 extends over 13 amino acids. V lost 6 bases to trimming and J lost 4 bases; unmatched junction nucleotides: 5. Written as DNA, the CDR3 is TGCAGTGCCCGGACAGGGGCCCCAGATACGCAGTATTTT. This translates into CSARTGAPDTQYF.

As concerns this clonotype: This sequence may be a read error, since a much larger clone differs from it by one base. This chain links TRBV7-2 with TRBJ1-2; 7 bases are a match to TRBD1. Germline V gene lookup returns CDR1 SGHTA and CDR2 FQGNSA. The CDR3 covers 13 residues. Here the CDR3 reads CACSPQGTYGYTF. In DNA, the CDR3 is TGTGCCTGCAGCCCACAGGGGACCTATGGCTACACCTTC.

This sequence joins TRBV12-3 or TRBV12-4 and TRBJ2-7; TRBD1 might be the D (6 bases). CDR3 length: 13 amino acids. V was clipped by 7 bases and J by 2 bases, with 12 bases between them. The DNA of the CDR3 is TGTGCCAGCATTCAAACAGGGACCTACGAGCAGTACTTC. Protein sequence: CASIQTGTYEQYF.

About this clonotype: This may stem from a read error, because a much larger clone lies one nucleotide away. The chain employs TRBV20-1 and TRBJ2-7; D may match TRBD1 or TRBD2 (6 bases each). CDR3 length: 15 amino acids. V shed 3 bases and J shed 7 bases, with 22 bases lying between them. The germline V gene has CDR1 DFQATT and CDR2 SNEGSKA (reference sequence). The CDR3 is CSARAYGAGGNEQYF. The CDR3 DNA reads TGCAGTGCTAGGGCTTACGGGGCCGGGGGCAATGAGCAGTACTTC.

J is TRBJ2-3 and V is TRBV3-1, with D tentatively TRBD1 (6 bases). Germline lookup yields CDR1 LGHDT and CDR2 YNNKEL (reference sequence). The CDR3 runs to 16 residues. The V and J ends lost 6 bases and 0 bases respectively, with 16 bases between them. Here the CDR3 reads CASSPLNRASTDTQYF. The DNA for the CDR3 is TGTGCCAGCAGTCCCCTCAACAGGGCTAGCACAGATACGCAGTATTTT.

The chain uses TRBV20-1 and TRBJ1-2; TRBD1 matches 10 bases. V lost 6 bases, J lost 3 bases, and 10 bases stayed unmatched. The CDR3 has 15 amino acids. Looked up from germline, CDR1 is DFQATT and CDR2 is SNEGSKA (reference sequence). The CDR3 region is CSATTTGTGDYGYTF. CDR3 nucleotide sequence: TGCAGTGCCACTACCACCGGGACAGGGGACTATGGCTACACCTTC.